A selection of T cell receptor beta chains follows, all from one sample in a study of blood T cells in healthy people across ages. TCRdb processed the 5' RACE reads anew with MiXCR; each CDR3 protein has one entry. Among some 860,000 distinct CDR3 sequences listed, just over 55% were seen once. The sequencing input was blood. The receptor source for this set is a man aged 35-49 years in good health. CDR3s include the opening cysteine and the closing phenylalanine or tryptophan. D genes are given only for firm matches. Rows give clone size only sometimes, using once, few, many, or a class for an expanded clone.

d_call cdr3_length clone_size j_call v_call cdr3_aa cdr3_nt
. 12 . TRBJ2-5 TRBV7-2 CASSLVWKTQYF TGTGCCAGCAGCTTAGTCTGGAAGACCCAGTACTTC
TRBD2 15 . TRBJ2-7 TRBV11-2 CASSPRSGSTYEQYF TGTGCCAGCAGTCCAAGAAGCGGGAGTACATACGAGCAGTACTTC
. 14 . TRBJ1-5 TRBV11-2 CASSLVGSSQPQHF TGTGCCAGCAGCTTGGTGGGGTCGAGTCAGCCCCAGCATTTT
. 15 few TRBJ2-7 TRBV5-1 CASSSPGRGPYEQYF TGCGCCAGCAGCTCCCCCGGGCGGGGCCCCTACGAGCAGTACTTC
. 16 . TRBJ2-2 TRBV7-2 CASSPIRTQNGGELFF TGTGCCAGCAGTCCTATAAGAACCCAGAACGGCGGGGAGCTGTTTTTT
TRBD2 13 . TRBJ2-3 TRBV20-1 CSARVNTGTMEYF TGCAGTGCTAGAGTAAATACCGGGACTATGGAGTATTTT
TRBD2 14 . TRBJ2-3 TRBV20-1 CSAELAGVTDTQYF TGCAGTGCCGAACTAGCGGGAGTCACAGATACGCAGTATTTT
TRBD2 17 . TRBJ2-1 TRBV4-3 CASSQETSGFSYNEQFF TGCGCCAGCAGTCAAGAGACTAGCGGATTCTCCTACAATGAGCAGTTCTTC
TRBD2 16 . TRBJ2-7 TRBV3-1 CARSRDLAGGPYEQYF TGTGCCAGAAGCCGCGACCTAGCGGGAGGGCCCTACGAGCAGTACTTC
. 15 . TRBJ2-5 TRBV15 CATSRDGVVVETQYF TGTGCCACCAGCAGAGACGGGGTGGTGGTAGAGACCCAGTACTTC
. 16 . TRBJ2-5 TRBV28 CASSLVEWQTYNEQYF TGTGCCAGCAGTTTAGTCGAATGGCAGACCTACAATGAGCAGTACTTC
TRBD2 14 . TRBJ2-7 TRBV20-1 CSAAASGSSNEQYF TGCAGTGCTGCAGCTAGCGGGAGTAGCAATGAGCAGTACTTC
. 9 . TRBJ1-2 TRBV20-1 CSAPVGYTF TGCAGTGCCCCCGTGGGCTACACCTTC
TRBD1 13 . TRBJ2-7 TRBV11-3 CASSGDRTYEQYF TGTGCCAGCAGCGGGGACAGGACCTACGAGCAGTACTTC
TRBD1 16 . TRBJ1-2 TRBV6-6 CASGRHDREANYGYTF TGTGCCAGCGGCCGCCACGACAGGGAAGCTAACTATGGCTACACCTTC
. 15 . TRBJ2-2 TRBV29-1 CSGGGGTGNTGELFF TGCAGCGGAGGGGGAGGGACAGGGAACACCGGGGAGCTGTTTTTT